The next 13 T cell receptor beta chains were all read from a single sample in a study of T cells in Graves' hyperthyroidism and ophthalmopathy. Using RNA transcripts as the source, TCR beta CDR3 regions were amplified. During a first-round RT-PCR of the TCR CDR3, the HTBI primer set was used. TCRdb re-analysed the multiplex PCR reads in MiXCR, keeping a single row per CDR3 protein. The repertoire holds hundreds of thousands of distinct CDR3 sequences, with 38% as singletons. Sample: blood. The receptors come from a man between 18 and 29 years old with Graves' hyperthyroidism.

This clonotype occurred a few times. A much larger clonotype is one base distant, so this may be a read error. The chain couples TRBV2 to TRBJ1-6; D is possibly TRBD1 (6 bases). This CDR3 comprises 13 residues. The V end lost 10 bases, the J end lost 7 bases, and 14 bases lay between the germline ends. The germline V gene has CDR1 SNHLY and CDR2 FYNNEI. As DNA, the CDR3 is TGTGCCAAGCGACCTGGACAGAATTCACCCCTCCACTTT. Protein product: CAKRPGQNSPLHF. Variable domain in full (rest from reference TRBV2 and TRBJ1-6): EPEVTQTPSHQVTQMGQEVILRCVPISNHLYFYWYRQILGQKVEFLVSFYNNEISEKSEIFDDQFSVERPDGSNFTLKIRSTKLEDSAMYFCAKRPGQNSPLHFGNGTRLTVT.

This clonotype was counted ten times or more. The chain employs TRBV6-5 and TRBJ1-5, with no clear D. CDR1 and CDR2 (germline): MNHEY, SVGAGI. Trimming took 6 bases from V and 1 from J, leaving 10 bases between them. The CDR3 has 14 amino acids. The CDR3 is CASRRTSSNQPQHF. CDR3 bases: TGTGCCAGCAGGAGGACTAGCAGCAATCAGCCCCAGCATTTT.

The chain joins TRBV5-1 to TRBJ2-7; 8 bases match TRBD2. The V and J ends lost 2 bases and 2 bases, in that order; junction bases with no gene match: 3. CDR1 SGHRS and CDR2 YFSETQ come from the germline V gene. The CDR3 contains 14 residues. The CDR3 sequence is CASSFSGKAYEQYF. The CDR3 region has the DNA TGCGCCAGCAGCTTTAGCGGGAAGGCCTACGAGCAGTACTTC. The full variable domain, rest sourced from reference TRBV5-1 and TRBJ2-7, is KAGVTQTPRYLIKTRGQQVTLSCSPISGHRSVSWYQQTPGQGLQFLFEYFSETQRNKGNFPGRFSGRQFSNSRSEMNVSTLELGDSALYLCASSFSGKAYEQYFGPGTRLTVT.

The J gene is TRBJ2-2, the V gene TRBV7-9, with D perhaps matching TRBD2 (6 bases). The germline V gene encodes CDR1 SEHNR and CDR2 FQNEAQ (reference sequence). Trimming pared 6 bases from V and 3 bases from J, leaving 20 bases between. CDR3 length: 17 residues. The CDR3 region has the DNA TGTGCCAGCAGAAATCCATCCCTTGCGGGATACACCGGGGAGCTGTTTTTT. Amino acids: CASRNPSLAGYTGELFF.

Comments on this clonotype: This may come from a read error, since a much larger clone is one base off. J is TRBJ1-2 and V is TRBV19, with no clear D. The V gene's germline CDR1 is LNHDA and CDR2 SQIVND (reference sequence). The CDR3 spans 13 residues. Here the CDR3 DNA reads TGTGCCAGTACGTTCAGAGAGAACTATGGCCACACCTTC. Residues: CASTFRENYGHTF. Full variable domain (rest looked up from reference TRBV19 and TRBJ1-2): DGGITQSPKYLFRKEGQNVTLSCEQNLNHDAMYWYRQDPGQGLRLIYYSQIVNDFQKGDIAEGYSVSREKKESFPLTVTSAQKNPTAFYLCASTFRENYGHTFGSGTRLTVV.

V gene TRBV5-4 combines with J gene TRBJ1-1; D is unresolved. Germline V CDR1 and CDR2: SGHNT, YYREEE (reference sequence). The CDR3 has 12 residues. V was trimmed by 4 bases and J by 3 bases, leaving 7 bases between them. This CDR3 reads CASSTADTEAFF. CDR3 DNA sequence: TGTGCCAGCAGCACCGCTGACACTGAAGCTTTCTTT. Combining the CDR3 with reference TRBV5-4 and TRBJ1-1 gives the whole variable domain ETGVTQSPTHLIKTRGQQVTLRCSSQSGHNTVSWYQQALGQGPQFIFQYYREEENGRGNFPPRFSGLQFPNYSSELNVNALELDDSALYLCASSTADTEAFFGQGTRLTVV.

As regards this clonotype: A clone one base away is much larger, so this may be a read error. The chain joins TRBV20-1 to TRBJ1-4, with 8 bases lining up with TRBD1. The germline CDR1 and CDR2 sequences are DFQATT and SNEGSKA (reference sequence). The CDR3 loop spans 15 amino acids. V was clipped by 3 bases and J by 8 bases; unmatched bases: 11. The DNA for the CDR3 is TGCAGTGCTAGGGCTTTCGACAGGGGAGGAGAAAAACTGTTTTTT. Its translation: CSARAFDRGGEKLFF.

The J gene is TRBJ2-3, the V gene TRBV12-3 or TRBV12-4; 9 bases are a match to TRBD1. V was pared by 7 bases and J by 0 bases, with 2 bases of the junction left unmatched. The CDR3 sequence is 14 residues long. In DNA form, the CDR3 reads TGTGCCAGCACCGGGACAGGGAGCACAGATACGCAGTATTTT. It encodes CASTGTGSTDTQYF.

The chain couples TRBV11-2 to TRBJ2-7; 7 bases map to TRBD2. CDR1 SGHAT and CDR2 FQNNGV come from the germline V gene. This CDR3 contains 14 residues. V trimming: 8 bases; J trimming: 0 bases; junction bases outside the gene matches: 7. The CDR3 nucleotides are TGTGCCAGCGAGCTAGCGGTTAGCTCCTACGAGCAGTACTTC. Its translation is CASELAVSSYEQYF.

V is TRBV2 and J is TRBJ1-1, with D hard to call. The CDR3 runs 14 residues. The germline V and J ends were trimmed by 8 bases and 3 bases, with 16 bases remaining between them. The germline V gene encodes CDR1 SNHLY and CDR2 FYNNEI. The chain's CDR3 is CASVESGPDTEAFF. Written as DNA, the CDR3 is TGTGCCAGCGTTGAATCGGGTCCGGACACTGAAGCTTTCTTT. The whole variable domain, remainder taken from reference TRBV2 and TRBJ1-1, is EPEVTQTPSHQVTQMGQEVILRCVPISNHLYFYWYRQILGQKVEFLVSFYNNEISEKSEIFDDQFSVERPDGSNFTLKIRSTKLEDSAMYFCASVESGPDTEAFFGQGTRLTVV.

This clonotype appeared many times. The V gene is TRBV29-1, the J gene TRBJ2-7; the D gene is possibly TRBD1 (5 bases). The germline V gene encodes CDR1 SQVTM and CDR2 ANQGSEA. Between the trimmed V and J ends, which lost 6 bases and 2 bases, there was a span of 14 bases. CDR3 size: 13 residues. In nucleotides, the CDR3 is TGCAGCGTCGAATCACAGGTAACCTACGAGCAGTACTTC. This codes for CSVESQVTYEQYF.

At least ten counts were recorded for this clonotype. This chain connects TRBV12-3 or TRBV12-4 to TRBJ1-2, with 8 bases lining up with TRBD1. V was pared by 6 bases and J by 8 bases, with 8 bases of the junction left unmatched. This CDR3 spans 13 amino acids. The CDR3 nucleotides are TGTGCCAGCAGCTTGGACAGGGTTTTCGGCTACACCTTC. This codes for CASSLDRVFGYTF.

A single count supports this clonotype. The chain carries TRBV15 and TRBJ2-7, with TRBD1 matching over 7 bases. Germline trimming cut 3 bases from V and 2 bases from J; bases unmatched to any gene: 7. CDR3 size: 15 residues. Germline CDR1 reads LNHNV; CDR2 reads YYDKDF (reference sequence). The CDR3 DNA sequence: TGTGCCACCAGCAGTCCCGGGACAGTGGCCTACGAGCAGTACTTC. Amino acid sequence: CATSSPGTVAYEQYF.